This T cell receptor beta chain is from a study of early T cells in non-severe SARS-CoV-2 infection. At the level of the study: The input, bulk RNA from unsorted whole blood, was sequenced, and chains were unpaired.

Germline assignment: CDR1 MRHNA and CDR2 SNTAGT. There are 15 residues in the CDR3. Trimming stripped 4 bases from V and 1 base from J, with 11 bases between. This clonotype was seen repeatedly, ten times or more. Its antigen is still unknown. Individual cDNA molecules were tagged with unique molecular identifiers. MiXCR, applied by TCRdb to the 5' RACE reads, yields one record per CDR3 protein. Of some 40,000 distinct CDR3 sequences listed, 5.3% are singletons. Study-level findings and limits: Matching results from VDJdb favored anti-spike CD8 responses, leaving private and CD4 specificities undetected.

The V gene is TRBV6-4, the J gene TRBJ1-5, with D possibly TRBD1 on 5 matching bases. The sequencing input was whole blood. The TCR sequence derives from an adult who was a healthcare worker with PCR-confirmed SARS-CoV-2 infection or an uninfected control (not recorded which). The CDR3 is CASSAGPESNQPQHF. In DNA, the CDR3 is TGTGCCAGCAGTGCGGGACCTGAGAGCAATCAGCCCCAGCATTTT.